These 26 T cell receptor beta chains were sequenced from one sample in a study of blood T cells in healthy people across ages. With a J-beta primer mix and a sample-barcoded 5' primer, a second PCR ran about 6 to 11 cycles. TCRdb ran MiXCR on the 5' RACE reads and lists one entry per CDR3 protein. The profile shows some 880,000 distinct CDR3 sequences, about 36% of them singletons. Sample: blood. These receptor sequences come from a man aged 18 to 35 in good health.

This rearrangement joins TRBV7-9 to TRBJ1-2; no definite D call. Germline V gene sequence: CDR1 SEHNR, CDR2 FQNEAQ (reference sequence). The CDR3 is 15 residues long. V lost 5 bases and J 5 bases, leaving 18 bases between the germline ends. The CDR3: CASSPGVLVEYGYTF. In nucleotides, the CDR3 is TGTGCCAGCAGCCCCGGGGTGTTAGTGGAATATGGCTACACCTTC.

A few counts support this clonotype. The rearrangement joins TRBV19 to TRBJ2-7, with D maybe TRBD1 (5 bases). The germline CDR1 and CDR2 sequences are LNHDA and SQIVND (reference sequence). Trimming pared 4 bases from V and 3 bases from J, leaving 7 bases between. The length of the CDR3 is 12 residues. This CDR3 is CASSKGNYEQYF. CDR3 DNA: TGTGCCAGTAGTAAGGGGAACTACGAGCAGTACTTC.

CDR3 sequence (DNA): TGTGCCAGCAGCTTAGCCACGGTTATCTATGGCTACACCTTC. Translation: CASSLATVIYGYTF. J is TRBJ1-2 and V is TRBV7-9; D not resolved. V lost 0 bases and J 4 bases, leaving 9 bases between the germline ends. The CDR3 runs to 14 residues. Germline CDR1 is SEHNR and CDR2 is FQNEAQ (reference sequence).

This clonotype occurred a few times. This chain uses TRBV7-8 with TRBJ1-5, with D unclear. This CDR3 is 17 amino acids long. Trimming stripped 1 base from V and 0 bases from J, with 13 bases between. Germline lookup yields CDR1 SGHVS and CDR2 FQNEAQ. The CDR3 protein is CASSLGSQPYSNQPQHF. Here the CDR3 DNA reads TGTGCCAGCAGCTTAGGATCCCAGCCATATAGCAATCAGCCCCAGCATTTT.

In the case of this clonotype: A read error may explain this, as a much larger clone is one base away. This chain joins TRBV10-3 and TRBJ2-4; unclear D gene. Trimming shortened V by 4 bases and J by 15 bases, and 19 bases separated the two germline ends. Germline CDR1 is ENHRY and CDR2 is SYGVKD. The CDR3 runs 13 residues. The CDR3 protein is CAISGHAQETRYF. CDR3 sequence (DNA): TGTGCCATCAGTGGACATGCCCAAGAGACCCGGTACTTC.

This clonotype turned up a few times. CDR3 sequence (DNA): TGTGCCAGCAGCCGAGGGACTAGCGGGGGCCTGACCGGGGAGCTGTTTTTT. This encodes CASSRGTSGGLTGELFF. The chain joins TRBV6-2 or TRBV6-3 to TRBJ2-2; 14 positions match TRBD2. Germline values: CDR1 MNHEY, CDR2 SVGEGT. CDR3 length equals 17 residues. Germline trimming cut 6 bases from V and 5 bases from J; bases unmatched to any gene: 8.

This clonotype showed up just once. The chain is built from TRBV6-1 and TRBJ1-2; D may be TRBD1 (6 bases). Germline assignment: CDR1 MNHNS and CDR2 SASEGT. The V end was cut by 7 bases, the J end by 4 bases, with 16 bases between. CDR3 length equals 14 residues. CDR3 in amino acids: CASTTTGLFYGYTF. In DNA form, the CDR3 reads TGTGCCAGCACAACAACAGGGCTTTTCTATGGCTACACCTTC.

The CDR3 region has the DNA TGCAGTGCTAGCTTCTCCGGGACGGGGAATTCACCCCTCCACTTT. It yields the protein CSASFSGTGNSPLHF. The V gene is TRBV20-1, the J gene TRBJ1-6; D is perhaps TRBD1 (5 bases). This CDR3 has 15 amino acids. V lost 3 bases to trimming and J lost 7 bases, with 16 bases between them. Per the germline V gene, CDR1 is DFQATT and CDR2 is SNEGSKA (reference sequence).

This clonotype was observed a handful of times. J is TRBJ2-7 and V is TRBV7-9; no clear D. There are 15 residues in the CDR3. V lost 2 bases to trimming and J lost 4 bases, with 15 bases between them. Germline lookup yields CDR1 SEHNR and CDR2 FQNEAQ (reference sequence). CDR3: CASSLSAILGYEQYF. CDR3 sequence (DNA): TGTGCCAGCAGCTTATCCGCCATCTTGGGTTACGAGCAGTACTTC. The full variable domain, completed using reference TRBV7-9 and TRBJ2-7, is DTGVSQNPRHKITKRGQNVTFRCDPISEHNRLYWYRQTLGQGPEFLTYFQNEAQLEKSRLLSDRFSAERPKGSFSTLEIQRTEQGDSAMYLCASSLSAILGYEQYFGPGTRLTVT.

This clonotype was detected a few times. The gene calls are TRBV27 and TRBJ2-3; D unclear. Germline loops: CDR1 MNHEY, CDR2 SMNVEV (reference sequence). The ends were cut back, 4 bases at V and 4 bases at J, with 12 bases in the middle. The CDR3 has 14 amino acids. For the CDR3, the DNA is TGTGCCAGCAGTTCTACCGACACGGCAGATACGCAGTATTTT. Its translation is CASSSTDTADTQYF.

This chain joins TRBV12-3 or TRBV12-4 and TRBJ1-5; TRBD1 aligns across 7 bases. The CDR3 consists of 14 residues. V shed 5 bases, J shed 7 bases, and the junction held 8 bases outside the gene matches. CDR3 in DNA: TGTGCCAGCAGTACACAGGGGCTTGAGCAGCCCCAGCATTTT. It specifies CASSTQGLEQPQHF.

This clonotype was observed a handful of times. The genes are TRBV5-1 and TRBJ2-5; a weak D match, TRBD1 (5 bases). Per the germline V gene, CDR1 is SGHRS and CDR2 is YFSETQ. V was clipped by 0 bases and J by 2 bases, with 17 bases between them. The CDR3 totals 17 residues. The CDR3 region has the DNA TGCGCCAGCAGCTTGGAACCCACACGACAGATTCAAGAGACCCAGTACTTC. The encoded protein is CASSLEPTRQIQETQYF.

The chain links TRBV12-3 or TRBV12-4 to TRBJ1-4; D is ambiguous. The CDR3 covers 14 residues. Deletions cut 3 bases from V and 7 bases from J, with 12 bases between. The CDR3 coding sequence is TGTGCCAGCAGTTTTAATGGTTTCAGTGAAAAACTGTTTTTT. It codes for CASSFNGFSEKLFF.

The table lists this clonotype with a few counts. The chain recombines TRBV9 with TRBJ2-5, with D possibly being TRBD1 or TRBD2 (5 bases each). The length of the CDR3 is 16 residues. In germline, CDR1 is SGDLS, CDR2 YYNGEE. Trimming stripped 0 bases from V and 5 bases from J, with 17 bases between. In DNA, the CDR3 is TGTGCCAGCAGCGTAGGATCCTCCTTAGGGGAGGAGACCCAGTACTTC. Residues: CASSVGSSLGEETQYF.

The chain employs TRBV10-3 and TRBJ1-1, with no clear D. The CDR3 is made up of 12 amino acids. The V gene lost 4 bases and the J gene lost 5 bases, with 8 bases spanning the gap. The germline V gene encodes CDR1 ENHRY and CDR2 SYGVKD. The CDR3, as DNA: TGTGCCATCAGTGGATCCGGGACTGAAGCTTTCTTT. Translating gives CAISGSGTEAFF.

The rearrangement uses TRBV12-3 or TRBV12-4 and TRBJ2-5; D possibly corresponds to TRBD1 (6 bases). The CDR3 contains 14 residues. V lost 8 bases and J lost 11, with 24 bases in between. CDR3 amino acids: CASARQALGNEQYF. The CDR3, as DNA: TGTGCCAGCGCGAGACAGGCTTTAGGGAATGAGCAGTACTTC.

The V and J genes are TRBV7-9 and TRBJ1-1; TRBD1 matches 8 bases. In germline, CDR1 is SEHNR, CDR2 FQNEAQ (reference sequence). J gave up 3 bases and V 5 bases, and 5 bases lay outside the gene matches. The CDR3 has 14 residues. The CDR3 loop reads CASSAPGGHTEAFF. CDR3 in DNA: TGTGCCAGCAGCGCCCCAGGGGGCCACACTGAAGCTTTCTTT.

This clonotype was recorded many times. The chain carries TRBV20-1 and TRBJ1-2, with 8 nucleotides matching TRBD1. Per germline, CDR1 DFQATT and CDR2 SNEGSKA (reference sequence). This CDR3 is built from 12 residues. With 4 bases clipped from V and 8 bases from J, the junction kept 6 bases outside the gene matches. The CDR3: CSAIRTGRGYTF. Written as DNA, the CDR3 is TGCAGTGCTATCAGGACAGGGCGAGGCTACACCTTC.

This clonotype has just one count. The chain has TRBV7-2 and TRBJ1-5, with D tentatively TRBD1 (5 bases). The CDR3 is made up of 15 amino acids. V lost 4 bases, J lost 6 bases, and 16 bases lay in between. Germline V CDR1 and CDR2: SGHTA, FQGNSA. The CDR3 DNA reads TGTACCAGCAGCTCGTCCCCAGGGATGGGTCAGCCCCAGCATTTT. It specifies CTSSSSPGMGQPQHF.

A few counts support this clonotype. One end of the junction varies from germline; a read error may be responsible. The chain links TRBV5-6 to TRBJ2-7; 7 bases are shared with TRBD1. The V gene's germline CDR1 is SGHDT and CDR2 YYEEEE. This CDR3 is 14 amino acids long. The CDR3 nucleotides read TGTGCCACCAGCTTTACGACAGGGTTCGACGAGCAGTACTTC. Translating gives CATSFTTGFDEQYF.

There are a few counts of this clonotype. The chain carries TRBV12-3 or TRBV12-4 and TRBJ1-2, with D unresolved. CDR3 length: 15 amino acids. V lost 3 bases to trimming and J lost 3 bases, with 14 bases between them. Here the CDR3 reads CASSLGLSEDYGYTF. Here the CDR3 DNA reads TGTGCCAGCAGTTTGGGGTTAAGTGAGGACTATGGCTACACCTTC.

Remarks on this clonotype: The junction shows a germline mismatch at one end, possibly a read error. The genes are TRBV16 and TRBJ2-4; D ambiguous. The DNA end is a closer match to TRBJ2-7, so the J assignment may be wrong. CDR3 length: 17 residues. CDR1 KGHSY and CDR2 FQNENV come from the germline V gene. This CDR3 reads CASGQLMRSMDSHEQYF. The DNA for the CDR3 is TGTGCCAGCGGCCAACTCATGCGCTCAATGGATTCCCACGAGCAGTACTTC.

This clonotype appeared a few times. The J gene is TRBJ1-2, the V gene TRBV27, with no clear D. This CDR3 has 13 amino acids. V lost 6 bases and J lost 2, with 10 bases in between. Germline V CDR1 and CDR2: MNHEY, SMNVEV (reference sequence). The CDR3 coding sequence is TGTGCCAGCAGCACGGACGGGAACTATGGCTACACCTTC. Protein product: CASSTDGNYGYTF.

The chain joins TRBV7-3 to TRBJ2-3; 8 nucleotides align to TRBD2. CDR3 length equals 18 residues. The trim removed 5 bases at V and 2 bases at J, leaving 15 bases unmatched. The germline gives CDR1 SGHTA, CDR2 FQGTGA. Here the CDR3 DNA reads TGTGCCAGCAGCCTCTCCCCCCCGCGGGGGGAGTCCACAGATACGCAGTATTTT. Protein sequence: CASSLSPPRGESTDTQYF.

This clonotype has only a few counts. The chain uses TRBV4-2 and TRBJ1-1, with 8 bases aligning to TRBD1. The trim removed 0 bases at V and 5 bases at J, leaving 5 bases unmatched. Germline V gene sequence: CDR1 LGHNA, CDR2 YNFKEQ. The CDR3 totals 15 residues. This CDR3 is CASSQERTGLTEAFF. DNA of the CDR3: TGTGCCAGCAGCCAAGAGAGGACAGGGTTGACTGAAGCTTTCTTT.

The chain joins TRBV7-2 to TRBJ1-1, with D perhaps matching TRBD1 (5 bases). The V gene's germline CDR1 is SGHTA and CDR2 FQGNSA. Between the trimmed V and J ends, which lost 3 bases and 6 bases, there was a span of 14 bases. This CDR3 is 14 amino acids long. CDR3 loop: CASSLAGPWAEAFF. CDR3 bases: TGTGCCAGCAGCTTGGCAGGGCCCTGGGCTGAAGCTTTCTTT. Using reference TRBV7-2 and TRBJ1-1 for the parts outside the CDR3, the full variable domain is GAGVSQSPSNKVTEKGKDVELRCDPISGHTALYWYRQSLGQGLEFLIYFQGNSAPDKSGLPSDRFSAERTGGSVSTLTIQRTQQEDSAVYLCASSLAGPWAEAFFGQGTRLTVV.